Listed here is a single TCR beta chain. The antigen this receptor binds is unknown. One base away there is no much larger clone; base qualities are not given. Sequences SGDLS (CDR1) and YYNGEE (CDR2) are obtained from the germline V gene. V lost 3 bases and J lost 4 bases, and the count of bases not matched to a germline gene is 0. Inclusive of the bounding cysteine and phenylalanine, the CDR3 is 12 residues long. The only DNA kept is the CDR3, 36 bases in frame from the first base. This sample was taken from a study of blood T cell repertoires in COVID-19 (TCRdb year 2020). Broadly, across the study: Collaborator samples came from the United States, Italy and Spain and covered acute and convalescent phases of COVID-19. The material from the prospective study consisted of cDNA or gDNA derived from T cells, B-cell-depleted T cells, or PBMCs. The dataset comprised deeply sampled blood TCRbeta repertoires from subjects exposed to, actively infected with, or recovered from COVID-19. The repertoires were released in a freely available public database meant as a resource for research on the immune response to SARS-CoV-2. The samples were drawn from the first 160 participants of the ongoing ImmuneRACE study and from 1,254 subjects provided by 6 global collaborators. Sample metadata almost always included a de-identified subject ID, COVID-19 status, age in years and sex. Where HLA class I and class II types were available, the types were taken from metadata supplied by the sample provider, not from assay-based typing. The investigation overall reported the following: The amount of clinical and demographic metadata varied by source and participant and was provided uncurated.

Each collaborating institution followed its own protocols to collect whole blood in K2EDTA tubes. Collaborator samples were shipped for TCRbeta analysis as frozen whole blood, isolated PBMCs, or DNA extracted from either sample type. TCRbeta CDR3 regions were amplified from genomic DNA by means of the immunoSEQ Assay, a bias-controlled multiplex PCR. Processing in the source paper ran as follows. The number of nucleated cells in each sample was estimated by amplification of reference gene primers within the assay. Sequence reads were collapsed and filtered to measure the absolute abundance of every unique TCRbeta CDR3 rearrangement. For each sample, productive Simpson clonality was calculated as the square root of Simpson's diversity index over productive rearrangements. TCRdb's version of the immuneACCESS table is confined to in-frame rearrangements and falls short of the full clone set. An unresolved V gene accounts for under half of the shortfall where checked; the remainder is of unknown origin. V and J calls and clone size are those listed in that table; D and trimming were worked out from the DNA. The sample table contains tens of thousands of clones; only one count was recorded for about 81% of them. 9% to 9.5% of the sample is held by the ten biggest clonotypes.

The clonotype originates from a human donor in a cohort sampled during active COVID-19. Sequenced: peripheral blood. Here the chain combines TRBV9 and TRBJ1-1; a stretch of 7 junction bases matches TRBD1. The CDR3 in this case is CASSGQGTEAFF. The DNA is as follows: TGTGCCAGCAGCGGACAGGGCACTGAAGCTTTCTTT.